Each of the 20 T cell receptor beta chains below was sequenced from the same sample in a study of blood T cell repertoires in COVID-19 (TCRdb year 2020). Libraries were made using the immunoSEQ multiplex PCR assay. Held by TCRdb, this immuneACCESS table contains in-frame sequences only and omits some clones. Under half of the omission traces to an unresolved V gene where checked; the cause of the rest is unknown. The sample table contains tens of thousands of clones; only one count was recorded for 65% to 90% of them. About 7% of the sample is taken by the ten largest. The sequenced sample consisted of peripheral blood. These receptors all stem from a man aged 35-49 years with acute or convalescent COVID-19.

The chain couples TRBV12-5 to TRBJ2-3, with 12 bases lining up with TRBD2. Germline loops: CDR1 LGHNT, CDR2 FRNRAP. The V and J ends lost 1 base and 4 bases, in that order; junction bases with no gene match: 6. This CDR3 region has 17 residues. In DNA, the CDR3 is TGTGCTAGTGGTTTGGCCCGACTAGCGGGGGCCCCAGATACGCAGTATTTT. Encoded protein: CASGLARLAGAPDTQYF.

The gene calls are TRBV29-1 and TRBJ1-1, with D possibly matching TRBD1 (6 bases). The CDR3 contains 13 residues. V dropped 4 bases and J dropped 3 bases, with 12 bases sitting between them. Germline CDR1 SQVTM, CDR2 ANQGSEA. The DNA of the CDR3 is TGCAGCGTTGCGGGGGGCGGATACACTGAAGCTTTCTTT. Protein sequence: CSVAGGGYTEAFF.

The chain employs TRBV2 and TRBJ1-2; D might be TRBD1 (5 bases). Germline CDR1 is SNHLY and CDR2 is FYNNEI. The CDR3 runs to 15 residues. V was cut by 9 bases and J by 4 bases, with 21 bases left in between. The chain's CDR3 is CASTGPQGYLYGYTF. The CDR3, as DNA: TGTGCCAGTACGGGCCCTCAGGGTTACCTCTATGGCTACACCTTC.

The chain uses TRBV18 and TRBJ1-1, with D maybe TRBD1 (5 bases). Germline assignment: CDR1 KGHSH and CDR2 LQKENI. The germline V and J ends were trimmed by 2 bases and 7 bases, with 11 bases remaining between them. The CDR3 is 13 amino acids. Written as DNA, the CDR3 is TGTGCCAGCTCACCAAGGACGGGGGTTGAAGCTTTCTTT. This encodes CASSPRTGVEAFF.

This clone was detected only once. This chain uses TRBV29-1 with TRBJ1-5, with TRBD1 identical over 8 bases. With V trimmed by 5 bases and J by 7 bases, 7 bases remained unmatched. Germline CDR1 is SQVTM and CDR2 is ANQGSEA. There are 13 residues in the CDR3. As DNA, the CDR3 is TGCAGCGTTAGAGCAGACAGGGGACAGCCCCAGCATTTT. Its translation is CSVRADRGQPQHF.

This clone has only one observation. The chain joins TRBV6-2 or TRBV6-3 to TRBJ2-5; 8 positions match TRBD1. CDR3 length equals 15 residues. Germline values: CDR1 MNHEY, CDR2 SVGEGT. V shed 6 bases and J 3 bases; nucleotides not matched to a gene: 9. The CDR3 loop is CASSRLGQGKETQYF. For the CDR3, the DNA is TGTGCCAGCAGCAGGCTTGGACAGGGTAAAGAGACCCAGTACTTC.

A remark on this clone: An end of the junction differs from the germline gene, which may be a read error. The chain uses TRBV7-9 and TRBJ2-7, with 12 bases fitting TRBD1. From germline, CDR1 is SEHNR and CDR2 FQNEAQ (reference sequence). The CDR3 spans 13 residues. The CDR3 loop reads CASSVAGTGGVYF. The CDR3 DNA reads as TGTGCCAGCAGCGTAGCCGGGACAGGGGGCGTCTACTTC.

The rearrangement joins TRBV25-1 to TRBJ2-7, with a tentative D call TRBD1 (6 bases). Germline V lookup: CDR1 MGHDK, CDR2 SYGVNS. The V gene lost 9 bases and the J gene lost 5 bases, with 11 bases spanning the gap. CDR3 size: 11 residues. CDR3 residues: CASENRDEQYF. DNA of the CDR3: TGTGCCAGTGAAAACAGGGACGAGCAGTACTTC.

The chain recombines TRBV18 with TRBJ2-5, with TRBD1 matching 10 bases. Per germline, CDR1 KGHSH and CDR2 LQKENI. The CDR3 totals 15 residues. The V and J ends lost 6 bases and 1 base, in that order; junction bases with no gene match: 5. CDR3 region: CASSDGTGAQETQYF. CDR3 nucleotides: TGTGCCAGCTCCGACGGGACAGGGGCCCAAGAGACCCAGTACTTC.

The chain combines TRBV3-1 (or the pseudogene TRBV3-2) with TRBJ1-2; D not resolved. CDR1 is LGHDT, CDR2 YNNKEL, per germline (reference sequence). This CDR3 is built from 14 residues. Trimming removed 1 base from V and 5 bases from J, with 11 bases in between. The CDR3 loop is CASSQGSPVYGYTF. The CDR3 nucleotides are TGTGCCAGCAGCCAAGGGAGTCCCGTTTATGGCTACACCTTC.

This chain connects TRBV19 to TRBJ1-1; 7 nucleotides agree with TRBD1. The J segment lost 1 base and the V segment lost 7 bases, leaving 6 bases of the junction unmatched. Germline-derived CDR1 and CDR2 are LNHDA and SQIVND (reference sequence). This CDR3 comprises 14 residues. CDR3 loop: CASNPTGRNTEAFF. In DNA form, the CDR3 reads TGTGCCAGTAACCCGACAGGGAGGAACACTGAAGCTTTCTTT.

The J gene is TRBJ2-2, the V gene TRBV5-1; no definite D call. This CDR3 has 16 amino acids. Germline CDR1 and CDR2: SGHRS and YFSETQ. Trimming removed 4 bases from V and 1 base from J, with 14 bases in between. CDR3 amino acids: CASSPAVTRNTGELFF. In DNA, the CDR3 is TGCGCCAGCAGCCCAGCTGTGACAAGGAACACCGGGGAGCTGTTTTTT.

J is TRBJ1-2 and V is TRBV28, with no clear D. There are 13 residues in the CDR3. Germline V lookup: CDR1 MDHEN, CDR2 SYDVKM. The V and J ends lost 3 bases and 8 bases respectively, with 13 bases between them. As DNA, the CDR3 is TGTGCCAGCAGTTTGACATCAACGACGGGCTACACCTTC. Translated, it gives CASSLTSTTGYTF.

The gene calls are TRBV5-1 and TRBJ1-1; D perhaps matches TRBD1 (6 bases). The CDR3 length is 13 residues. Trimming took off 4 bases at V and 4 bases at J, with 11 bases between the two ends. Germline assignment: CDR1 SGHRS and CDR2 YFSETQ. In nucleotides, the CDR3 is TGCGCCAGCAGCCTAGGGGGTTTCACTGAAGCTTTCTTT. It is translated as CASSLGGFTEAFF. The full variable domain, in which reference TRBV5-1 and TRBJ1-1 provide the parts outside the CDR3, is KAGVTQTPRYLIKTRGQQVTLSCSPISGHRSVSWYQQTPGQGLQFLFEYFSETQRNKGNFPGRFSGRQFSNSRSEMNVSTLELGDSALYLCASSLGGFTEAFFGQGTRLTVV.

This rearrangement joins TRBV30 to TRBJ1-6; maybe TRBD1 (5 bases). Trimming stripped 3 bases from V and 10 bases from J, with 19 bases between. The CDR3 spans 15 residues. Germline CDR1 reads GTSNPN; CDR2 reads SVGIG (reference sequence). Here the CDR3 DNA reads TGTGCCTGGAGGGAATCCGGGACTCGGGGGTCACCCCTCCACTTT. Amino acid sequence: CAWRESGTRGSPLHF.

This clone was picked up a small number of times. V and J are TRBV19 and TRBJ1-4; 7 bases fit TRBD1. Germline V CDR1 and CDR2: LNHDA, SQIVND (reference sequence). The CDR3 is 13 amino acids. Germline trimming cut 3 bases from V and 10 bases from J; bases unmatched to any gene: 5. CDR3 sequence: CASSIGTVPKLFF. The CDR3 DNA sequence: TGTGCCAGTAGTATTGGGACAGTTCCAAAACTGTTTTTT.

The V call is TRBV28, the J call TRBJ1-2; TRBD1 agrees at 10 bases. The CDR3 is 12 amino acids. Germline V lookup: CDR1 MDHEN, CDR2 SYDVKM. V dropped 8 bases and J dropped 5; count of bases not matched to a gene: 2. CDR3 residues: CASGDRGYGYTF. The CDR3 DNA reads as TGTGCCAGCGGGGACAGGGGTTATGGCTACACCTTC.

This chain uses TRBV6-6 with TRBJ1-4; maybe TRBD1 (6 bases). The V end lost 2 bases, the J end lost 0 bases, and 10 bases lay between the germline ends. The germline V gene encodes CDR1 MNHNY and CDR2 SVGAGI (reference sequence). This CDR3 comprises 16 residues. The CDR3 DNA is TGTGCCAGCAGTTACAATCGACAGGCAACTAATGAAAAACTGTTTTTT. Translating gives CASSYNRQATNEKLFF.

The gene calls are TRBV7-2 and TRBJ1-1; D is ambiguous. This CDR3 is 13 amino acids long. V was shortened by 3 bases and J by 1 base, with 6 bases between the two germline ends. Germline values: CDR1 SGHTA, CDR2 FQGNSA. CDR3 in DNA: TGTGCCAGCAGCTTTTCAGGGAACACTGAAGCTTTCTTT. It codes for CASSFSGNTEAFF.

The V and J genes are TRBV29-1 and TRBJ2-7, with 8 bases matching TRBD2. This CDR3 has 11 residues. Looked up from germline, CDR1 is SQVTM and CDR2 is ANQGSEA. The junction had 2 bases not matched to a gene; V was cut back by 7 bases and J by 3 bases. CDR3 DNA sequence: TGCAGCGCCGGGGGGGGCTACGAGCAGTACTTC. It codes for CSAGGGYEQYF.